This T cell receptor (beta chain) is from a study of T cells in localized non-small cell lung cancer (dated by TCRdb to 2018 to 2020). About the investigation overall: The study examined T cell repertoires in hundreds of patients with early-stage NSCLC and compared tumors with uninvolved tumor-adjacent lungs. The mean age of the NSCLC patients was under 70 years, with 130 or so men and 110 or so women. The cohort was made up of 200 to 250 treatment-naive NSCLC patients whose localized lung tumors had been resected. Overall results and qualifications from the work: A median of approximately 55 of the top 100 tumor clones were detected in paired uninvolved adjacent lung, and 28 of these tumor clones were also found among the top 100 clones of the paired uninvolved adjacent lung. Higher T cell density in blood was associated with longer overall survival, whereas higher clonality in adjacent lung was associated with shorter survival. Because multi-region tumor sequencing was not done, intratumor heterogeneity could not be ruled out. Uninvolved tumor-adjacent lung showed the highest T cell clonality, higher than tumor, which suggests more focused antigenic responses in the uninvolved tumor-adjacent lung. Because the study design was exploratory, TCR variables were selected using unadjusted p-values without false-discovery rate correction.

At diagnosis, peripheral blood, uninvolved tumor-adjacent lung and tumor were collected and were preserved as a mix of fresh-frozen and FFPE material. Blood samples were analyzed as peripheral blood mononuclear cells for TCR repertoire profiling. TCR beta CDR3 regions were sequenced from DNA using the immunoSEQ Assay. For the original study's pipeline: T cell density was computed as TCR beta template counts normalized to usable DNA estimated by amplifying housekeeping genes. The preseqR package was used to estimate richness by extrapolating to 400,000 templates for PBMC samples and to 120,000 templates for tissue samples. Clonality was defined as one minus Pielou's evenness. To identify tissue-enriched TCRs, differential abundance testing was run on productive amino-acid clonotypes with a minimum total count of 5 and an alpha of 0.1. The Jaccard Index and the Morisita Overlap Index were used to quantify repertoire overlap between compartments. GLIPH grouped TCR beta CDR3s together with public tetramer-defined viral CDR3s, and a viral motif had to include at least three viral sequences and show V-gene enrichment. TCRdb's version of the immuneACCESS table is confined to in-frame rearrangements and falls short of the full clone set. An unresolved V gene accounts for under half of the shortfall where checked; the remainder is of unknown origin. V and J calls and clone size follow that table, whereas D and trimming were derived from the DNA. The sample data list approximately 89,000 clones, and over 60% of these were observed just once. The ten largest clones capture roughly 21% of the sample.

On this clone: Its binding antigen is unknown. Base qualities are missing; no much larger clone stands one base away.

The CDR3 contains 14 residues, cysteine and phenylalanine counted. Only CDR3 DNA is held: 42 bases, read in frame from base 1. V and J are truncated by 11 bases and 3 bases respectively, leaving an intervening sequence of 14 bases. The germline V gene specifies SNHLY as CDR1 and FYNNEI as CDR2. This receptor chain uses TRBV2 and TRBJ2-6; a confident D gene designation cannot be given. The sequence came from a man aged 35 to 69 with stage II squamous cell lung carcinoma. Sample: PBMCs, taken before any cancer treatment. This receptor has the CDR3 CAGAPRRGANVLTF. The bases read TGTGCCGGAGCCCCACGGCGTGGGGCCAACGTCCTGACTTTC.